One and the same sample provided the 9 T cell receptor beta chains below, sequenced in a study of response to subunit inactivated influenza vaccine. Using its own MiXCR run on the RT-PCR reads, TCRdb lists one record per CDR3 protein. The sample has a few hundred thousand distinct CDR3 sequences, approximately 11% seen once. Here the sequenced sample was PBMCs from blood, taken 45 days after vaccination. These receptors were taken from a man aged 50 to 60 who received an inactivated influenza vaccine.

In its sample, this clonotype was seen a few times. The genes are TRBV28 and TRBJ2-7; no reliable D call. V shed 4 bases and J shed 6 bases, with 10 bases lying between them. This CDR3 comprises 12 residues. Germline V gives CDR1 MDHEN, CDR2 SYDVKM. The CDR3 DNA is TGTGCCAGCAGTTCGGAGTTGGGCGAGCAGTACTTC. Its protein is CASSSELGEQYF. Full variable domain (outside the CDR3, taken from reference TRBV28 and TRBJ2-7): DVKVTQSSRYLVKRTGEKVFLECVQDMDHENMFWYRQDPGLGLRLIYFSYDVKMKEKGDIPEGYSVSREKKERFSLILESASTNQTSMYLCASSSELGEQYFGPGTRLTVT.

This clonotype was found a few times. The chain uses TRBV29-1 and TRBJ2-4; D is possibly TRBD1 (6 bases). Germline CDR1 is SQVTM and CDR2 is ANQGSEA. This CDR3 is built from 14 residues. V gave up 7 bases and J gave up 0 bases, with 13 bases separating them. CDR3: CSGDMSLAKNIQYF. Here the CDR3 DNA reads TGCAGCGGGGACATGTCTTTAGCCAAAAACATTCAGTACTTC.

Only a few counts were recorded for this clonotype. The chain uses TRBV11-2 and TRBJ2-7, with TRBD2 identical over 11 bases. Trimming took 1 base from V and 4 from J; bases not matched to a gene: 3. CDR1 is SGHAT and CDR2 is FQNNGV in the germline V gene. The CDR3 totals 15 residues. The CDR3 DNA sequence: TGTGCCAGCAGCTTAGCCGCTAGCGGGGGGTACGAGCAGTACTTC. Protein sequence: CASSLAASGGYEQYF.

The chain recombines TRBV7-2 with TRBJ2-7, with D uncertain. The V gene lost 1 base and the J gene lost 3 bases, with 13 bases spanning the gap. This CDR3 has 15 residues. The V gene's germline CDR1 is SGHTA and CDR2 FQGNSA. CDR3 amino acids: CASSLDGTPFYEQYF. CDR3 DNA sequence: TGTGCCAGCAGCTTAGACGGAACCCCATTCTACGAGCAGTACTTC.

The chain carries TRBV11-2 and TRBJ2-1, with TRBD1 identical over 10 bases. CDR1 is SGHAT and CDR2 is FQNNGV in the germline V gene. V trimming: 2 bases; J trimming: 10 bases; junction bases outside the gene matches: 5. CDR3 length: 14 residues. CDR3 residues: CASSLRQGAQEQFF. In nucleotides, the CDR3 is TGTGCCAGCAGCTTAAGACAGGGGGCTCAAGAGCAGTTCTTC.

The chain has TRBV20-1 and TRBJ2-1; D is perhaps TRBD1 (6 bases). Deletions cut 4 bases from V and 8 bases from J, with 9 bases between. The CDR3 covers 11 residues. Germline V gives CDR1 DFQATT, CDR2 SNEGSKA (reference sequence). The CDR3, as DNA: TGCAGTGCTAACAGGGAATATGAGCAGTTCTTC. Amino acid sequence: CSANREYEQFF.

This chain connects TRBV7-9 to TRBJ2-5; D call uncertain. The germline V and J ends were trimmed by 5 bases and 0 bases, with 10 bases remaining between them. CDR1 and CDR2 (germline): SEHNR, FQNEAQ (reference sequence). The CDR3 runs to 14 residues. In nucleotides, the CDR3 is TGTGCCAGCAGCCACCGTCGGGACCAAGAGACCCAGTACTTC. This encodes CASSHRRDQETQYF.

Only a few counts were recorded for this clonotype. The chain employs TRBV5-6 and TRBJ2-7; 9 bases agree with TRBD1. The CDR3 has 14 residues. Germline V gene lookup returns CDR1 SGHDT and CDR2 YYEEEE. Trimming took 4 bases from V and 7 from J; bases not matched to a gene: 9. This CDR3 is CASSVRTGAVEQYF. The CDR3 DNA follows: TGTGCCAGCAGCGTTAGGACAGGGGCGGTGGAGCAGTACTTC. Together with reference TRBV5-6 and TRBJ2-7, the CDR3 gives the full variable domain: DAGVTQSPTHLIKTRGQQVTLRCSPKSGHDTVSWYQQALGQGPQFIFQYYEEEERQRGNFPDRFSGHQFPNYSSELNVNALLLGDSALYLCASSVRTGAVEQYFGPGTRLTVT.

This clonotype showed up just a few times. CDR3 coding DNA: TGCAGTGCCGGAATCCGCACAGATACGCAGTATTTT. As protein: CSAGIRTDTQYF. The gene calls are TRBV20-1 and TRBJ2-3; D gene unclear. The CDR3 consists of 12 residues. Germline CDR1 DFQATT, CDR2 SNEGSKA (reference sequence). Trimming cost V 6 bases and J 1 base, with 8 bases left between them.